This T cell receptor (beta chain) comes out of a study of OX40 agonist ivuxolimab in advanced cancers. Study conclusions and caveats: Dose levels from 0.1 to 3.0 mg/kg saw CD4+ and CD8+ blood T cells expand clonally by week 6.

This clone has a single count. Its specificity is not known. The V gene end was trimmed by 3 bases and the J gene end by 2 bases; junction bases not matched to a gene: 3. CDR1 SGHNT and CDR2 YYREEE come from the germline V gene (reference sequence). The CDR3 extends over 16 amino acids. The assay was immunoSEQ multiplex PCR, and TCRdb's table has in-frame clones only and misses some. The sample carries 40,000 or so clones, around four fifths recorded once. This chain uses TRBV5-4 with TRBJ2-6; 9 bases align to TRBD2. This specimen consisted of CD4+ or CD8+ T cells sorted from blood, obtained in a trial of the OX40 agonist ivuxolimab. The sequence came from an adult with an advanced solid tumor such as melanoma, head and neck, liver or kidney cancer. CDR3 sequence (DNA): TGTGCCAGCAGCTACTTAGCGGGAGCTGGGGCCAACGTCCTGACTTTC. It is translated as CASSYLAGAGANVLTF.